Listed here are 25 T cell receptor beta chains from one sample, sequenced in a study of T cell responses to AZD1222 COVID-19 vaccine. Assay used: immunoSEQ multiplex PCR; TCRdb lists only in-frame clones, some missing. The data show approximately 130,000 clones, with about 90% seen just once and roughly 5.7% held by the top ten. The sequenced sample was peripheral blood, obtained on day 0 of AZD1222 vaccination. The receptors were sampled from an adult in good health.

This chain connects TRBV30 to TRBJ1-6; D call uncertain. CDR1 and CDR2 (germline): GTSNPN, SVGIG (reference sequence). V was pared by 3 bases and J by 7 bases, with 13 bases between. This CDR3 contains 14 residues. The CDR3 DNA reads TGTGCCTGGAGACCAGAGACTAAAAATTCACCCCTCCACTTT. Protein: CAWRPETKNSPLHF.

The rearrangement joins TRBV18 to TRBJ2-1; a weak D match, TRBD2 (6 bases). The CDR3 runs to 15 residues. V was trimmed by 3 bases and J by 4 bases, leaving 13 bases between them. The germline CDR1 and CDR2 sequences are KGHSH and LQKENI. CDR3 region: CASSPPGGEYNEQFF. CDR3 in DNA: TGTGCCAGCTCACCGCCAGGAGGGGAATACAATGAGCAGTTCTTC.

As to this clone: A read error may produce the germline difference seen at one junction end. The rearrangement joins TRBV13 to TRBJ2-7; the D gene could be TRBD1 or TRBD2 (5 bases each). Germline CDR1 and CDR2: PRHDT and FYEKMQ (reference sequence). The length of the CDR3 is 13 residues. CDR3 nucleotide sequence: TGTGCCAGCAGCCTAGGCGCAGGGAGCGAGCAGTACTTC. Its protein is CASSLGAGSEQYF.

The chain combines TRBV3-1 (or the pseudogene TRBV3-2) with TRBJ1-1; no reliable D call. V was trimmed by 4 bases and J by 1 base, leaving 16 bases between them. The CDR3 runs 16 residues. Per the germline V gene, CDR1 is LGHDT and CDR2 is YNNKEL (reference sequence). Here the CDR3 DNA reads TGTGCCAGCAGCCTTCTTGGCGGCGGAGAGAACACTGAAGCTTTCTTT. It specifies CASSLLGGGENTEAFF.

CDR3 DNA sequence: TGTGCCAGCTCACCAGGGATGGACTATGGCTACACCTTC. Its translation is CASSPGMDYGYTF. The chain uses TRBV18 and TRBJ1-2; no clear D gene. The CDR3 contains 13 residues. The V and J ends lost 2 bases and 3 bases respectively, with 7 bases between them. Germline loops: CDR1 KGHSH, CDR2 LQKENI.

This chain uses TRBV12-5 with TRBJ1-2; D is ambiguous. Germline-derived CDR1 and CDR2 are LGHNT and FRNRAP. CDR3 size: 16 residues. V was clipped by 6 bases and J by 3 bases, with 20 bases between them. As DNA, the CDR3 is TGTGCTAGTGGCCAAATACCCGGACCAAACTACTATGGCTACACCTTC. As protein: CASGQIPGPNYYGYTF.

This clone was counted a single time. The chain uses TRBV29-1 and TRBJ2-1; 7 bases match TRBD2. CDR1 and CDR2 (germline): SQVTM, ANQGSEA. V was clipped by 7 bases and J by 8 bases; unmatched bases: 5. This CDR3 contains 11 residues. Written as DNA, the CDR3 is TGCAGCGCGACTAGCAAGGATGAGCAGTTCTTC. Its protein product is CSATSKDEQFF.

This clone was seen once. The J gene is TRBJ2-2, the V gene TRBV5-1; D possibly corresponds to TRBD2 (5 bases). The CDR3 has 16 amino acids. Trimming pared 4 bases from V and 5 bases from J, leaving 18 bases between. Germline V gives CDR1 SGHRS, CDR2 YFSETQ. The CDR3 sequence: CASSLGVLGTTGELFF. CDR3 DNA sequence: TGCGCCAGCAGCCTCGGGGTGCTGGGTACAACCGGGGAGCTGTTTTTT.

The CDR3 DNA sequence: TGTGCCAGCAGCTTAGGGGCGGTCGGTGAGCAGTTCTTC. Its protein is CASSLGAVGEQFF. The chain uses TRBV7-6 and TRBJ2-1, with D unresolved. In germline, CDR1 is SGHVS, CDR2 FNYEAQ. The V and J ends lost 1 base and 9 bases respectively, with 10 bases between them. The CDR3 is 13 residues long.

The chain links TRBV15 to TRBJ2-7, with D unresolved. Trimming removed 0 bases at V and 5 bases at J, with 20 bases between. Germline V lookup: CDR1 LNHNV, CDR2 YYDKDF (reference sequence). CDR3 size: 17 residues. The CDR3, as DNA: TGTGCCACCAGCAGAGATCCTACCCCCGCGGATCCTAACGAGCAGTACTTC. Its translation is CATSRDPTPADPNEQYF. Variable domain in full (rest from reference TRBV15 and TRBJ2-7): DAMVIQNPRYQVTQFGKPVTLSCSQTLNHNVMYWYQQKSSQAPKLLFHYYDKDFNNEADTPDNFQSRRPNTSFCFLDIRSPGLGDTAMYLCATSRDPTPADPNEQYFGPGTRLTVT.

The J gene is TRBJ2-1, the V gene TRBV27; no reliable D call. V was cut by 6 bases and J by 5 bases, with 11 bases left in between. Germline lookup yields CDR1 MNHEY and CDR2 SMNVEV (reference sequence). The CDR3 contains 13 residues. As DNA, the CDR3 is TGTGCCAGCAGCTCGACGCCCGACAATGAGCAGTTCTTC. Amino acids: CASSSTPDNEQFF.

The chain uses TRBV2 and TRBJ2-2; possibly TRBD1 for D (7 bases). The CDR3 has 15 amino acids. Trimming left V 6 bases short and J 0 bases short, with 11 bases between. The germline CDR1 and CDR2 sequences are SNHLY and FYNNEI. The CDR3 DNA reads TGTGCCAGCAGGCGGGACAGTTCGAACACCGGGGAGCTGTTTTTT. Protein: CASRRDSSNTGELFF.

The chain uses TRBV28 and TRBJ2-2, with 7 positions matching TRBD1. The trim removed 4 bases at V and 6 bases at J, leaving 5 bases unmatched. This CDR3 has 14 amino acids. Germline CDR1 reads MDHEN; CDR2 reads SYDVKM. The CDR3, as DNA: TGTGCCAGCAGTTACAGGGGCGCGGCCGGGGAGCTGTTTTTT. This sequence encodes CASSYRGAAGELFF.

This sequence joins TRBV5-1 and TRBJ1-5; D perhaps matches TRBD1 (5 bases). Germline V gives CDR1 SGHRS, CDR2 YFSETQ. V was shortened by 3 bases and J by 9 bases, with 10 bases between the two germline ends. The CDR3 is 12 amino acids. The CDR3 spells CASSYDQGPQHF. Here the CDR3 DNA reads TGCGCCAGCAGCTATGATCAGGGGCCCCAGCATTTT.

This clone was observed once. The genes are TRBV10-3 and TRBJ1-1; D is unresolved. The CDR3 length is 14 residues. Trimming took off 10 bases at V and 0 bases at J, with 15 bases between the two ends. The germline V gene has CDR1 ENHRY and CDR2 SYGVKD. CDR3 coding DNA: TGTGCCAGCCACCCGGCCTTAATGAACACTGAAGCTTTCTTT. Amino acids: CASHPALMNTEAFF.

The rearrangement links TRBV7-8 to TRBJ1-5; possibly TRBD1 for D (5 bases). The CDR3 has 16 residues. Per the germline V gene, CDR1 is SGHVS and CDR2 is FQNEAQ. Trimming left V 1 base short and J 2 bases short, with 12 bases between. The CDR3 spells CASSLGLQGGNQPQHF. Here the CDR3 DNA reads TGTGCCAGCAGCTTAGGTTTGCAGGGTGGCAATCAGCCCCAGCATTTT.

This sequence joins TRBV15 and TRBJ1-1, with D hard to call. V was shortened by 4 bases and J by 1 base, with 7 bases between the two germline ends. Germline V gene lookup returns CDR1 LNHNV and CDR2 YYDKDF (reference sequence). CDR3 length: 13 amino acids. CDR3 coding DNA: TGTGCCACCAGCACTACTGAGAACACTGAAGCTTTCTTT. It translates to CATSTTENTEAFF. The full variable domain, rest sourced from reference TRBV15 and TRBJ1-1, is DAMVIQNPRYQVTQFGKPVTLSCSQTLNHNVMYWYQQKSSQAPKLLFHYYDKDFNNEADTPDNFQSRRPNTSFCFLDIRSPGLGDTAMYLCATSTTENTEAFFGQGTRLTVV.

To note about this clone: The sample carries other DNA sequences with the same CDR3. This rearrangement joins TRBV3-1 (or the pseudogene TRBV3-2) to TRBJ2-1; 7 positions agree with TRBD2. CDR3 length: 15 residues. Germline CDR1 reads LGHDT; CDR2 reads YNNKEL (reference sequence). Trimming cost V 0 bases and J 3 bases; bases outside gene matches: 2. CDR3 in amino acids: CASSQDGGSYNEQFF. CDR3 sequence (DNA): TGTGCCAGCAGCCAAGATGGCGGGAGCTACAATGAGCAGTTCTTC.

The chain is built from TRBV9 and TRBJ2-2; D gene ambiguous. Germline assignment: CDR1 SGDLS and CDR2 YYNGEE. This CDR3 is built from 13 residues. V lost 0 bases, J lost 4 bases, and 4 bases lay in between. The CDR3, as DNA: TGTGCCAGCAGCGTAGCGCTCACCGGGGAGCTGTTTTTT. This encodes CASSVALTGELFF.

This clone was counted once. This sequence joins TRBV6-5 and TRBJ1-6; the D gene is possibly TRBD1 (5 bases). This CDR3 is built from 15 residues. Germline CDR1 is MNHEY and CDR2 is SVGAGI. The germline V and J ends were trimmed by 5 bases and 7 bases, with 15 bases remaining between them. The CDR3 region has the DNA TGTGCCAGCAGTCGAGGGACGGCGCAAAATTCACCCCTCCACTTT. Amino acid sequence: CASSRGTAQNSPLHF.

CDR3 bases: TGTGCCAGCAGTCAAAGAAATTATGGCTACACCTTC. Translating it yields CASSQRNYGYTF. This rearrangement joins TRBV27 to TRBJ1-2; D is unresolved. This CDR3 has 12 residues. V was clipped by 5 bases and J by 5 bases, with 9 bases between them. Germline V gene lookup returns CDR1 MNHEY and CDR2 SMNVEV (reference sequence).

The V gene is TRBV30, the J gene TRBJ1-3; D not resolved. Trimming cost V 3 bases and J 4 bases, with 16 bases left between them. This CDR3 region has 15 residues. CDR1 GTSNPN and CDR2 SVGIG come from the germline V gene (reference sequence). CDR3 residues: CAWRKNVASGNTIYF. DNA of the CDR3: TGTGCCTGGAGAAAGAACGTAGCCTCCGGAAACACCATATATTTT.

This clone was counted a single time. This sequence joins TRBV21-1 and TRBJ2-2; the table names TRBD1, a call not compared with the DNA. TRBV21-1 is a recognized pseudogene. The CDR3 is 16 amino acids. The CDR3 nucleotides are TGTGCCAGCACCCCAGGACAGAGGCTTAACACCGGGGAGCTGTTTTTT. Translation gives CASTPGQRLNTGELFF.

In this sample, this clone turned up once. The chain combines TRBV19 with TRBJ1-3; possible D gene TRBD1, 5 bases. V was pared by 4 bases and J by 4 bases, with 8 bases between. The CDR3 loop spans 13 amino acids. CDR1 LNHDA and CDR2 SQIVND come from the germline V gene (reference sequence). The CDR3 loop reads CASSRGRGNTIYF. CDR3 DNA: TGTGCCAGTAGTAGGGGCCGGGGAAACACCATATATTTT.

The chain links TRBV7-3 to TRBJ1-2; TRBD1 agrees at 8 bases. Germline V gene sequence: CDR1 SGHTA, CDR2 FQGTGA. V lost 3 bases to trimming and J lost 0 bases; unmatched junction nucleotides: 24. The CDR3 totals 22 residues. This CDR3 reads CASSFPSSHPRGPRWTNYGYTF. The CDR3 bases are TGTGCCAGCAGCTTTCCGAGTTCCCACCCCAGGGGGCCTAGGTGGACTAACTATGGCTACACCTTC.